This T cell receptor (beta chain) was recorded in a study of blood T cell repertoires in COVID-19. V was cut by 5 bases and J by 5 bases, with 13 bases left in between. This CDR3 region has 13 residues. CDR1 and CDR2 from the germline V gene are KGHSH and LQKENI. Repertoires were generated with immunoSEQ multiplex PCR, while TCRdb's copy carries only in-frame clones and drops some. The sample yields about 150,000 clones, 85% to 90% seen once. The chain recombines TRBV18 with TRBJ2-7, with D tentatively TRBD1 (5 bases). This receptor was taken from a middle-aged woman with acute or convalescent COVID-19. Sequencing was done on a sample of peripheral blood. The CDR3 loop is CASSTRQNDEQYF. The CDR3, as DNA: TGTGCCAGCTCAACGAGACAGAACGACGAGCAGTACTTC.